Below are 29 T cell receptor beta chains sequenced from a single sample in a study of blood T cells in healthy people across ages. Primers used in a second PCR of about 6 to 11 cycles were a sample-barcoded 5' primer and a J-beta primer mix. TCRdb passed the 5' RACE reads through MiXCR, listing each CDR3 protein once. Of over 1,500,000 distinct CDR3 sequences in the sample, 30% to 40% were seen once. The sample was blood. The receptors were sampled from a human donor in good health.

V and J are TRBV7-8 and TRBJ2-7; D gene ambiguous. The CDR3 has 15 residues. The germline V and J ends were trimmed by 2 bases and 1 base, with 12 bases remaining between them. Germline V gene sequence: CDR1 SGHVS, CDR2 FQNEAQ. Written as DNA, the CDR3 is TGTGCCAGCAGCTTAATGGGCAGAACTTCCTACGAGCAGTACTTC. Translated, it gives CASSLMGRTSYEQYF.

V and J are TRBV20-1 and TRBJ2-4; perhaps TRBD1 as D (5 bases). The CDR3 is made up of 15 amino acids. Germline V CDR1 and CDR2: DFQATT, SNEGSKA (reference sequence). The ends were cut back, 4 bases at V and 0 bases at J, with 13 bases in the middle. In DNA, the CDR3 is TGCAGTGCTACCAGACAGACCATAGCCAAAAACATTCAGTACTTC. It specifies CSATRQTIAKNIQYF.

This chain links TRBV29-1 with TRBJ1-2; D gene ambiguous. With 2 bases removed from V and 4 bases from J, the gap between germline ends came to 8 bases. The V gene's germline CDR1 is SQVTM and CDR2 ANQGSEA. The CDR3 spans 12 residues. The CDR3 DNA sequence: TGCAGCGTTGAAATAGAGGTCTATGGCTACACCTTC. Its translation is CSVEIEVYGYTF.

The sample holds a few counts of this clonotype. The V and J genes are TRBV6-2 or TRBV6-3 and TRBJ2-4, with TRBD1 identical over 7 bases. Looked up from germline, CDR1 is MNHEY and CDR2 is SVGEGT. Trimming removed 6 bases from V and 6 bases from J; junction bases left unmatched: 5. The CDR3 contains 13 residues. In DNA, the CDR3 is TGTGCCAGCAGACAGGGGTCACGAAACATTCAGTACTTC. It yields the protein CASRQGSRNIQYF.

This clonotype was recorded a few times. The chain is built from TRBV7-8 and TRBJ2-5, with 7 bases fitting TRBD1. J gave up 4 bases and V 1 base, and 3 bases lay outside the gene matches. The CDR3 sequence is 14 residues long. Germline-derived CDR1 and CDR2 are SGHVS and FQNEAQ. CDR3 DNA sequence: TGTGCCAGCAGCTTAGTGGACAGGCGAGAGACCCAGTACTTC. As protein: CASSLVDRRETQYF.

The chain uses TRBV6-5 and TRBJ2-1, with TRBD2 matching 12 bases. Germline lookup yields CDR1 MNHEY and CDR2 SVGAGI. The V segment lost 2 bases and the J segment 0 bases; nucleotides outside the gene matches: 11. The CDR3 is 20 residues long. CDR3 sequence reads: CASSYATGLAGSSSYNEQFF. In nucleotides, the CDR3 is TGTGCCAGCAGTTACGCGACAGGACTAGCGGGGTCAAGCTCCTACAATGAGCAGTTCTTC.

This clonotype was recorded only once. The genes are TRBV5-5 and TRBJ2-7, with a tentative D call TRBD1 (5 bases). CDR1 SGHKS and CDR2 YYEKEE come from the germline V gene (reference sequence). CDR3 length: 12 amino acids. Trimming pared 4 bases from V and 6 bases from J, leaving 11 bases between. The CDR3 DNA reads as TGTGCCAGCAGCCCAACCAGGGTCGAGCAGTACTTC. The encoded protein is CASSPTRVEQYF. Based on the CDR3 plus reference TRBV5-5 and TRBJ2-7, the full variable domain is DAGVTQSPTHLIKTRGQQVTLRCSPISGHKSVSWYQQVLGQGPQFIFQYYEKEERGRGNFPDRFSARQFPNYSSELNVNALLLGDSALYLCASSPTRVEQYFGPGTRLTVT.

The rearrangement links TRBV20-1 to TRBJ2-1, with 13 bases identical to TRBD2. Germline V lookup: CDR1 DFQATT, CDR2 SNEGSKA (reference sequence). The CDR3 sequence is 17 residues long. The J segment lost 3 bases and the V segment lost 6 bases, leaving 11 bases of the junction unmatched. CDR3 nucleotides: TGCAGTGCGGAAGGACTAGCGGGGGAGCAAGGCTACAATGAGCAGTTCTTC. Translation: CSAEGLAGEQGYNEQFF.

The CDR3 nucleotides read TGCAGCGTTCGGACAGACCGCTCCTACAATGAGCAGTTCTTC. Translating it yields CSVRTDRSYNEQFF. The chain carries TRBV29-1 and TRBJ2-1; D perhaps matches TRBD1 (6 bases). The CDR3 covers 14 residues. Germline CDR1 SQVTM, CDR2 ANQGSEA. V dropped 5 bases and J dropped 0 bases, with 11 bases sitting between them.

In its sample, this clonotype was seen many times. The CDR3 protein is CASSLDGRDEQYF. The CDR3 region has the DNA TGTGCCAGCAGCTTAGACGGGAGGGACGAGCAGTACTTC. This chain connects TRBV7-2 to TRBJ2-7; the match to TRBD2 covers 8 bases. From germline, CDR1 is SGHTA and CDR2 FQGNSA. V trimming: 1 base; J trimming: 5 bases; junction bases outside the gene matches: 1. CDR3 size: 13 residues.

The CDR3 bases are TGCAGTGCTCCCCACCAATACGAGCAGTACTTC. Translation gives CSAPHQYEQYF. The chain combines TRBV20-1 with TRBJ2-1, with D uncertain. The DNA matches TRBJ2-7 better at its end, which makes the J call doubtful. The CDR3 contains 11 residues. CDR1 and CDR2 (germline): DFQATT, SNEGSKA (reference sequence).

The V gene is TRBV18, the J gene TRBJ2-3; 13 nucleotides line up with TRBD2. Per the germline V gene, CDR1 is KGHSH and CDR2 is LQKENI. The CDR3 is made up of 17 amino acids. The ends lost 3 bases at V and 1 base at J; junction bases unmatched: 4. The CDR3 DNA is TGTGCCAGCTCACCCGGACTAGCGGGGGAAGGCACAGATACGCAGTATTTT. Translated: CASSPGLAGEGTDTQYF.

V is TRBV15 and J is TRBJ2-7, with D uncertain. The germline V gene has CDR1 LNHNV and CDR2 YYDKDF (reference sequence). The CDR3 spans 15 residues. With 1 base removed from V and 0 bases from J, the gap between germline ends came to 10 bases. In nucleotides, the CDR3 is TGTGCCACCAGCAGAGGTAGAAATCCCTCCTACGAGCAGTACTTC. This codes for CATSRGRNPSYEQYF.

This clonotype appeared once. At one of its ends the junction is not consistent with the germline gene, which may arise from a read error. The chain combines TRBV7-9 with TRBJ2-4; 8 nucleotides match TRBD2. Matching the DNA end better, TRBJ2-7 makes the J call doubtful. The CDR3 has 14 residues. Germline CDR1 and CDR2: SEHNR and FQNEAQ (reference sequence). The CDR3 sequence is CSSSFGLAYYEQYF. The CDR3 region has the DNA TGTTCCAGCAGCTTCGGACTAGCTTACTACGAGCAGTACTTC.

The rearrangement joins TRBV19 to TRBJ1-1; 8 nucleotides match TRBD1. J lost 4 bases, V lost 0 bases, and 4 bases had no gene match. CDR3 length: 15 residues. CDR1 is LNHDA and CDR2 is SQIVND in the germline V gene (reference sequence). The CDR3 DNA follows: TGTGCCAGTAGTATAGACCCAGGGGGCCCCACTGAAGCTTTCTTT. Amino acids: CASSIDPGGPTEAFF.

On this clonotype: At one boundary the junction diverges from the germline segment, which might be a read error. The chain uses TRBV11-2 and TRBJ2-1; 15 bases are shared with TRBD2. Germline V gene lookup returns CDR1 SGHAT and CDR2 FQNNGV. This CDR3 has 21 residues. CDR3 DNA: TGTGCCAGCAGCCTAGAGAGGGGGACTAGCGGGGGGAGAAGCCCCTACAATGAGCAGTTCTTC. Translated: CASSLERGTSGGRSPYNEQFF.

This clonotype occurred a few times. The rearrangement uses TRBV14 and TRBJ2-5; D may be TRBD2 (5 bases). Per the germline V gene, CDR1 is SGHDN and CDR2 is FVKESK. This CDR3 is 15 amino acids long. The V end was cut by 4 bases, the J end by 0 bases, with 12 bases between. CDR3 nucleotide sequence: TGTGCCAGCAGCCTTTTTTACGGGAACCAAGAGACCCAGTACTTC. Translated: CASSLFYGNQETQYF. Combining the CDR3 with reference TRBV14 and TRBJ2-5 gives the whole variable domain EAGVTQFPSHSVIEKGQTVTLRCDPISGHDNLYWYRRVMGKEIKFLLHFVKESKQDESGMPNNRFLAERTGGTYSTLKVQPAELEDSGVYFCASSLFYGNQETQYFGPGTRLLVL.

In this sample, this clonotype turned up a few times. This rearrangement joins TRBV4-3 to TRBJ1-2; D is unresolved. The CDR3 spans 14 residues. V gave up 0 bases and J gave up 4 bases, with 9 bases separating them. Germline V gene data show CDR1 as LGHNA and CDR2 as YSLEER. This chain's CDR3 is CASSQDTEFYGYTF. CDR3 coding DNA: TGCGCCAGCAGCCAAGATACAGAATTCTATGGCTACACCTTC.

V gene TRBV7-2 combines with J gene TRBJ2-5; TRBD1 aligns across 10 bases. Germline V gene data show CDR1 as SGHTA and CDR2 as FQGNSA. V was clipped by 5 bases and J by 4 bases; unmatched bases: 7. The CDR3 sequence is 15 residues long. The CDR3: CASSTRQGAVETQYF. The DNA for the CDR3 is TGTGCCAGCAGCACCCGACAGGGGGCTGTAGAGACCCAGTACTTC.

This clonotype turned up a few times. The chain is built from TRBV6-5 and TRBJ2-4; possibly TRBD1 for D (5 bases). V dropped 5 bases and J dropped 13 bases, with 18 bases sitting between them. This CDR3 is 13 amino acids long. In germline, CDR1 is MNHEY, CDR2 SVGAGI. The CDR3 bases are TGTGCCAGCAGTAGTAGGGGATACAATGAGCAGTACTTC. Translated, it gives CASSSRGYNEQYF.

The chain joins TRBV6-6 to TRBJ1-3; D is perhaps TRBD1 (6 bases). Trimming left V 2 bases short and J 4 bases short, with 15 bases between. This CDR3 has 16 amino acids. From germline, CDR1 is MNHNY and CDR2 SVGAGI (reference sequence). For the CDR3, the DNA is TGTGCCAGCAGTTACCCCCGCAGGGGCTTCGGAAACACCATATATTTT. It yields the protein CASSYPRRGFGNTIYF.

In this sample, this clonotype turned up a few times. The rearrangement links TRBV12-5 to TRBJ1-2; D is unclear. CDR3 length: 14 amino acids. V lost 1 base and J lost 8, with 14 bases in between. Germline V gene data show CDR1 as LGHNT and CDR2 as FRNRAP. The CDR3: CASGLDGAYWGYTF. The CDR3 region has the DNA TGTGCTAGTGGTTTGGACGGAGCCTACTGGGGCTACACCTTC.

This clonotype was counted a few times. The chain couples TRBV29-1 to TRBJ1-1; D is uncertain. Germline CDR1 and CDR2: SQVTM and ANQGSEA. Between the trimmed V and J ends, which lost 3 bases and 4 bases, there was a span of 9 bases. The CDR3 extends over 12 amino acids. Here the CDR3 DNA reads TGCAGCGTTGACGGGTTTAGCACTGAAGCTTTCTTT. Amino acids: CSVDGFSTEAFF.

This clonotype was recorded a few times. The rearrangement uses TRBV5-1 and TRBJ2-1; TRBD2 matches at 7 bases. V was pared by 4 bases and J by 2 bases, with 6 bases of the junction left unmatched. Per germline, CDR1 SGHRS and CDR2 YFSETQ. The CDR3 contains 15 residues. CDR3 in amino acids: CASSLRDYPYNEQFF. CDR3 DNA: TGCGCCAGCAGCCTTCGGGACTATCCCTACAATGAGCAGTTCTTC.

This clonotype was recorded a few times. This sequence joins TRBV29-1 and TRBJ2-1; D possibly matches TRBD1 or TRBD2 (5 bases each). V was trimmed by 1 base and J by 5 bases, leaving 9 bases between them. The CDR3 is 13 residues long. CDR1 is SQVTM, CDR2 ANQGSEA, per germline. The CDR3 is CSVEGGMDNEQFF. CDR3 DNA: TGCAGCGTTGAAGGGGGGATGGACAATGAGCAGTTCTTC.

The chain couples TRBV4-3 to TRBJ2-3; D perhaps matches TRBD1 (6 bases). Germline CDR1 reads LGHNA; CDR2 reads YSLEER. V was shortened by 3 bases and J by 2 bases, with 9 bases between the two germline ends. This CDR3 comprises 14 residues. DNA for the CDR3: TGCGCCAGCAGCCAGGGGACACCCACAGATACGCAGTATTTT. This sequence encodes CASSQGTPTDTQYF.

J is TRBJ1-4 and V is TRBV4-3; no clear D gene. Germline CDR1 and CDR2: LGHNA and YSLEER. V lost 3 bases and J lost 4, with 9 bases in between. This CDR3 comprises 14 residues. The chain's CDR3 is CASSQQQLNEKLFF. The CDR3 coding sequence is TGCGCCAGCAGCCAGCAGCAGCTTAATGAAAAACTGTTTTTT.

The rearrangement joins TRBV15 to TRBJ2-1, with D uncertain. Deletions cut 5 bases from V and 8 bases from J, with 10 bases between. The CDR3 runs to 12 residues. CDR1 LNHNV and CDR2 YYDKDF come from the germline V gene (reference sequence). The CDR3 reads CATSRGWDEQFF. CDR3 bases: TGTGCCACCAGCCGTGGGTGGGATGAGCAGTTCTTC.

In this sample, this clonotype turned up a few times. V usage is TRBV2 and J usage is TRBJ2-1; no reliable D call. This CDR3 spans 11 amino acids. Germline V gives CDR1 SNHLY, CDR2 FYNNEI. Trimming cost V 4 bases and J 15 bases, with 13 bases left between them. CDR3 in amino acids: CASSVRVGWFF. The DNA of the CDR3 is TGTGCCAGCAGTGTTAGGGTCGGGTGGTTCTTC.